Listed below are T cell receptor beta chains from one sample, sequenced in a study of T cells in Graves' hyperthyroidism and ophthalmopathy. TCRdb analysed the multiplex PCR reads with MiXCR anew, one entry per CDR3 protein. The sample includes about 360,000 distinct CDR3 sequences, 25% of them seen just once. Sequencing input: blood. The origin of the receptors is a man aged 45 to 65 with Graves' hyperthyroidism. The CDR3 runs from the conserved cysteine through the conserved F or W. D genes are given only for firm matches. Rows give clone size only sometimes, using once, few, many, or a class for an expanded clone.

>TRBD2|NA|TRBV18|TRBJ2-7
TGTGCCAGCTCACGTCCTAGCGGGAGGGCGGCCCCCTACGAGCAGTACTTC
CASSRPSGRAAPYEQYF
>TRBD2|few|TRBV14|TRBJ2-1
TGTGCCAGCAGCCCCTTTGCGGGAGGGATCTTCTACAATGAGCAGTTCTTC
CASSPFAGGIFYNEQFF
>NA|few|TRBV28|TRBJ1-2
TGTGCCAGCAGGACCGGAGGGGGGACACAATTCTATGGCTACACCTTC
CASRTGGGTQFYGYTF
>NA|NA|TRBV18|TRBJ1-3
TGTGCCAGCTCTAATCAGGACGCCTCCGCTGGAAACACCATATATTTT
CASSNQDASAGNTIYF
>NA|few|TRBV6-5|TRBJ2-2
TGTGCCAGCAGATACAGGGACCCGAACACCGGGGAGCTGTTTTTT
CASRYRDPNTGELFF
>TRBD2|NA|TRBV20-1|TRBJ2-3
TGCAGTGCTGTAGCGGGAATCAGCACAGATACGCAGTATTTT
CSAVAGISTDTQYF
>NA|few|TRBV5-1|TRBJ2-1
TGCGCCAGCAGCTTGGGAGACCAGGGGAATTACAATGAGCAGTTCTTC
CASSLGDQGNYNEQFF
>NA|NA|TRBV11-2|TRBJ2-2
TGTGCCAGCAGCCATGGGGGGGCGCGTAACACCGGGGAGCTGTTTTTT
CASSHGGARNTGELFF
>NA|many|TRBV27|TRBJ2-7
TGTGCCAGCAGGAAGGACGGCTCCTACGAGCAGTACTTC
CASRKDGSYEQYF
>TRBD2|once|TRBV19|TRBJ2-7
TGTGCCAGTAGTAACGGGCTAGCGGGGGAGCAGTACTTC
CASSNGLAGEQYF
>TRBD2|few|TRBV11-2|TRBJ2-1
TGTGCCAGCAGCCACACTCGGACTAGCTGGAGCGATGAGCAGTTCTTC
CASSHTRTSWSDEQFF
>NA|few|TRBV30|TRBJ2-7
TGTGCCTGGAGTGATACAGGCAACTACGAGCAGTACTTC
CAWSDTGNYEQYF
>NA|NA|TRBV12-5|TRBJ1-5
TGTGCTAGTGGTTTCATTAATACGCCCCAGCATTTT
CASGFINTPQHF
>NA|NA|TRBV28|TRBJ2-6
TGTGCCAGCAGAGGACAAGCCTCTGGGGCCAACGTCCTGACTTTC
CASRGQASGANVLTF
>NA|few|TRBV18|TRBJ1-1
TGTGCCAGCTCACCAAGGAGGACTTGGGACACTGAAGCTTTCTTT
CASSPRRTWDTEAFF
>NA|few|TRBV3-1|TRBJ1-1
TGTGCCAGCGGGACCTGGGACACTGAAGCTTCCTTT
CASGTWDTEASF
>TRBD2|few|TRBV19|TRBJ2-5
TGTGCCAGTAGTATTGCTGGACTAGCGGCGCATCGGTACTTC
CASSIAGLAAHRYF
>TRBD2|many|TRBV11-2|TRBJ2-3
TGTGCCAGCAGCTCAATAGCGGGGTACACAGATACGCAGTATTTT
CASSSIAGYTDTQYF
>NA|many|TRBV7-9|TRBJ2-7
TGTGCCAGCAGCCGGACAGAAAAGAACGAGCAGTACTTC
CASSRTEKNEQYF
>TRBD2|few|TRBV10-3|TRBJ2-7
TGTGCCATCAGTGAGCCCCCCGGGACTAGCGGATACGAGCAGTACTTC
CAISEPPGTSGYEQYF
>NA|NA|TRBV24-1|TRBJ2-7
TGTGCCACCAGTGCGGCTGCTTCCTACGAGCAGTACTTC
CATSAAASYEQYF
>NA|few|TRBV12-3/TRBV12-4|TRBJ1-1
TGTGCCAGCAGATTTGGGGGGGTAATGAACACTGAAGCTTTCTTT
CASRFGGVMNTEAFF